This T cell receptor (beta chain) derives from a study of shared clonotypes between healthy human individuals. All of the donors resided in Nashville, Tennessee, and each was a Caucasian adult. CDR3 length equals 14 residues. The trim removed 0 bases at V and 9 bases at J, leaving 6 bases unmatched. CDR1 and CDR2 (germline): LGHNA, YSLEER. The assay was run at deep level. The assay was immunoSEQ multiplex PCR, and TCRdb's table has in-frame clones only and misses some. The sample shows 2 million to 2.5 million clones, 85% to 95% of them seen only once. The receptor was derived from a man aged 18 to 35 in good health. Some clones in this sample may be carry-over from other donors' samples. The source material was naive CD4+ T cells from PBMCs. Subset given: CD45RA+ positively selected. J is TRBJ1-2 and V is TRBV4-3; 8 bases align to TRBD1. The CDR3 bases are TGCGCCAGCAGCCAAGAAGGCAGGGGGCATAGCTACACCTTC. Translated, it gives CASSQEGRGHSYTF.